These 19 T cell receptor beta chains were sequenced from one sample in a study of CD8 T cells in ankylosing spondylitis. Study-wide findings and caveats: What appeared characteristic of ankylosing spondylitis blood was a TCR beta motif of 7 or 8 highly homologous variants.

Using its own MiXCR run on the 5' RACE reads, TCRdb lists one record per CDR3 protein. The sample comprises a few hundred thousand distinct CDR3 sequences, 8% of which are singletons, and roughly 15% rests with the top ten. Their cognate antigens are unknown. The sample consisted of blood, either unsorted or a sorted T cell fraction (not recorded which). The receptors originated from a male donor with ankylosing spondylitis.

The V and J genes are TRBV2 and TRBJ2-1; 11 nucleotides agree with TRBD2. This CDR3 spans 15 amino acids. The trim removed 7 bases at V and 5 bases at J, leaving 7 bases unmatched. Germline V CDR1 and CDR2: SNHLY, FYNNEI. DNA for the CDR3: TGTGCCAGCACCGAGGGGACTAGCGGCAACAATGAGCAGTTCTTC. Protein product: CASTEGTSGNNEQFF.

Here the CDR3 reads CASKGTSGRARTDTQYF. The CDR3 DNA follows: TGTGCCAGCAAAGGGACTAGCGGGAGGGCGCGCACAGATACGCAGTATTTT. The chain joins TRBV28 to TRBJ2-3; 16 bases line up with TRBD2. This CDR3 has 17 residues. The V gene's germline CDR1 is MDHEN and CDR2 SYDVKM. Trimming at V came to 7 bases and at J to 1 base, leaving 5 bases not matched to a gene.

This clonotype has more than one count but fewer than ten. The rearrangement uses TRBV7-8 and TRBJ2-1; D may be TRBD2 (6 bases). Trimming removed 5 bases from V and 5 bases from J, with 22 bases in between. The CDR3 length is 17 residues. The germline V gene has CDR1 SGHVS and CDR2 FQNEAQ. CDR3 protein: CASSPPFRDSPHNEQFF. The DNA of the CDR3 is TGTGCCAGCAGCCCCCCCTTCCGGGACTCTCCCCACAATGAGCAGTTCTTC.

The chain joins TRBV20-1 to TRBJ2-7; 9 bases are shared with TRBD2. From germline, CDR1 is DFQATT and CDR2 SNEGSKA (reference sequence). This CDR3 contains 12 residues. The DNA for the CDR3 is TGCAGCTATTCTAGCGGGAAATACGAGCAGTACTTC. Translation: CSYSSGKYEQYF.

This clonotype was observed once. V is TRBV5-6 and J is TRBJ1-1, with 7 bases identical to TRBD1. Germline V lookup: CDR1 SGHDT, CDR2 YYEEEE. The V and J ends lost 4 bases and 0 bases, in that order; junction bases with no gene match: 6. The CDR3 spans 15 residues. CDR3 sequence: CASSPGTVMNTEAFF. In DNA, the CDR3 is TGTGCCAGCAGCCCCGGGACAGTCATGAACACTGAAGCTTTCTTT.

This clonotype has a handful of counts. The gene calls are TRBV27 and TRBJ1-2, with D tentatively TRBD1 (6 bases). There are 14 residues in the CDR3. V was pared by 4 bases and J by 3 bases, with 12 bases between. Germline lookup yields CDR1 MNHEY and CDR2 SMNVEV (reference sequence). The CDR3 is CASSYKQGDYGYTF. CDR3 coding DNA: TGTGCCAGCAGTTACAAACAGGGAGACTATGGCTACACCTTC.

This clonotype was found many times. This chain uses TRBV10-3 with TRBJ2-2; D remains ambiguous. The ends were cut back, 0 bases at V and 3 bases at J, with 5 bases in the middle. Germline V gives CDR1 ENHRY, CDR2 SYGVKD. CDR3 length: 14 residues. The CDR3 reads CAISESIDTGELFF. For the CDR3, the DNA is TGTGCCATCAGTGAGTCTATTGACACCGGGGAGCTGTTTTTT.

This clonotype appeared many times. The genes are TRBV29-1 and TRBJ2-1; 10 nucleotides align to TRBD2. CDR1 is SQVTM and CDR2 is ANQGSEA in the germline V gene. The CDR3 has 17 residues. The V segment lost 0 bases and the J segment 3 bases; nucleotides outside the gene matches: 8. CDR3 sequence: CSVEDGSGRAVYNEQFF. CDR3 sequence (DNA): TGCAGCGTTGAAGATGGGAGCGGGAGGGCGGTCTACAATGAGCAGTTCTTC.

This sequence joins TRBV28 and TRBJ2-7; 10 bases fit TRBD1. The germline V gene has CDR1 MDHEN and CDR2 SYDVKM. The CDR3 has 15 amino acids. Trimming cost V 5 bases and J 3 bases; bases outside gene matches: 7. CDR3 coding DNA: TGTGCCAGCAGTCTCCCGGGACAGGGGATCTACGAGCAGTACTTC. This translates into CASSLPGQGIYEQYF.

The genes are TRBV7-2 and TRBJ2-2; perhaps D is TRBD1 or TRBD2 (5 bases each). Trimming left V 1 base short and J 2 bases short, with 11 bases between. The CDR3 spans 16 residues. Germline-derived CDR1 and CDR2 are SGHTA and FQGNSA. The CDR3 sequence is CASSLVGGGNTGELFF. The CDR3 DNA follows: TGTGCCAGCAGCTTAGTTGGTGGGGGAAACACCGGGGAGCTGTTTTTT.

The V and J genes are TRBV12-5 and TRBJ1-1, with TRBD1 identical over 10 bases. The CDR3 length is 15 residues. Germline CDR1 reads LGHNT; CDR2 reads FRNRAP. V was clipped by 8 bases and J by 6 bases; unmatched bases: 12. In nucleotides, the CDR3 is TGTGCTAGTACCTCCGGGACAGGGGTAGGCTCTGAAGCTTTCTTT. It codes for CASTSGTGVGSEAFF.

In its sample, this clonotype is medium-sized. V usage is TRBV28 and J usage is TRBJ1-3, with D perhaps TRBD1 (6 bases). Germline V gives CDR1 MDHEN, CDR2 SYDVKM. V was shortened by 5 bases and J by 3 bases, with 17 bases between the two germline ends. The CDR3 length is 16 residues. CDR3 bases: TGTGCCAGCAGTGCTCAACAGGGCGTTGGTGGAAACACCATATATTTT. Protein product: CASSAQQGVGGNTIYF. Supplemented by reference TRBV28 and TRBJ1-3, the full variable domain reads DVKVTQSSRYLVKRTGEKVFLECVQDMDHENMFWYRQDPGLGLRLIYFSYDVKMKEKGDIPEGYSVSREKKERFSLILESASTNQTSMYLCASSAQQGVGGNTIYFGEGSWLTVV.

In its sample, this clonotype was seen a few times. The chain couples TRBV6-6 to TRBJ2-7, with 7 bases fitting TRBD1. The CDR3 totals 13 residues. Trimming removed 4 bases from V and 4 bases from J; junction bases left unmatched: 4. Germline V gene data show CDR1 as MNHNY and CDR2 as SVGAGI (reference sequence). CDR3 sequence reads: CASSSYRGYEQYF. The CDR3 bases are TGTGCCAGCAGTTCCTACAGGGGTTACGAGCAGTACTTC.

The chain employs TRBV15 and TRBJ2-2; no clear D gene. Germline V gives CDR1 LNHNV, CDR2 YYDKDF (reference sequence). The CDR3 runs to 18 residues. Trimming took off 0 bases at V and 7 bases at J, with 21 bases between the two ends. In DNA, the CDR3 is TGTGCCACCAGCAGAGAGTTCGGAGTGGGAAGTAAGGGCGGGGAGCTGTTTTTT. It specifies CATSREFGVGSKGGELFF.

This clonotype has just a few counts. The rearrangement links TRBV30 to TRBJ2-5; D might be TRBD1 or TRBD2, each matching 5 bases. V gave up 3 bases and J gave up 5 bases, with 7 bases separating them. The CDR3 has 11 amino acids. Looked up from germline, CDR1 is GTSNPN and CDR2 is SVGIG (reference sequence). CDR3 nucleotides: TGTGCCTGGAGGAGGGGTGAGACCCAGTACTTC. Amino acids: CAWRRGETQYF. Combining the CDR3 with reference TRBV30 and TRBJ2-5 gives the whole variable domain SQTIHQWPATLVQPVGSPLSLECTVEGTSNPNLYWYRQAAGRGLQLLFYSVGIGQISSEVPQNLSASRPQDRQFILSSKKLLLSDSGFYLCAWRRGETQYFGPGTRLLVL.

Points on this clonotype: This clone may be a read error of a much larger clone one base away. The chain employs TRBV3-1 and TRBJ2-2, with D possibly being TRBD2 (5 bases). This CDR3 has 18 amino acids. CDR1 LGHDT and CDR2 YNNKEL come from the germline V gene (reference sequence). Trimming removed 4 bases from V and 3 bases from J, with 21 bases in between. The CDR3 DNA reads TGTGCCAGCAGCCGCTTTCCTAGCAGGAGGCGTTACACCGGGGAGCTGTTTTTT. Encoded protein: CASSRFPSRRRYTGELFF.

This clonotype has just a few counts. The chain recombines TRBV6-6 with TRBJ2-2, with D unresolved. Germline V CDR1 and CDR2: MNHNY, SVGAGI (reference sequence). The CDR3 extends over 13 amino acids. Trimming took 6 bases from V and 8 from J, leaving 13 bases between them. The CDR3 spells CASSPFPVGELFF. For the CDR3, the DNA is TGTGCCAGCAGCCCGTTCCCCGTGGGGGAGCTGTTTTTT.

This clonotype was found many times. The V and J genes are TRBV19 and TRBJ2-1; 9 bases match TRBD2. Trimming took 7 bases from V and 13 from J; bases not matched to a gene: 8. Germline V gene sequence: CDR1 LNHDA, CDR2 SQIVND (reference sequence). The CDR3 runs 12 residues. CDR3 residues: CASTGAGGSQFF. Here the CDR3 DNA reads TGTGCCAGTACTGGGGCGGGAGGGAGTCAGTTCTTC.

This clonotype was detected only a few times. This rearrangement joins TRBV7-6 to TRBJ2-1; D is possibly TRBD1 (5 bases). Trimming took off 1 base at V and 10 bases at J, with 11 bases between the two ends. The CDR3 consists of 13 residues. Germline-derived CDR1 and CDR2 are SGHVS and FNYEAQ. The CDR3, as DNA: TGTGCCAGCAGCTTAGTGTTGGCAGGGGAGCAGTTCTTC. Protein product: CASSLVLAGEQFF.